Described below is a single T cell receptor (beta chain) sequence and its context. This sample was included in a study of blood T cell repertoires in COVID-19. Study overall: Italy, Spain and the United States were the sources of the convalescent and acute COVID-19 samples. Sources were T cells, B-cell-depleted T cells, or PBMCs; the material itself was cDNA or gDNA.

Authors' data handling: Researchers report that nucleated cell counts were estimated from reference gene primer amplification. The protocol was immunoSEQ multiplex PCR, while the TCRdb copy is restricted to in-frame clones and leaves out a portion. V, J and clone size derive from that table, while D and trimming were established from the DNA sequence. The sample holds under 300,000 clones, approximately 83% seen once. This CDR3 spans 13 amino acids. Germline CDR1 is SEHNR and CDR2 is FQNEAQ (reference sequence). Trimming removed 7 bases from V and 5 bases from J, with 12 bases in between. J is TRBJ1-3 and V is TRBV7-9, with D uncertain. Specimen: peripheral blood. This TCR derives from a man aged 25 to 45 who had recovered from COVID-19. In DNA form, the CDR3 reads TGTGCCAGCAACCTATTACTACGAAACACCATATATTTT. Translation: CASNLLLRNTIYF.